The 26 T cell receptor beta chains below were found in one sample sequenced in a study of T cells in Graves' hyperthyroidism and ophthalmopathy. Amplified regions were TCR beta CDR3 sequences from RNA transcripts. TCR CDR3 underwent first-round RT-PCR with the HTBI primer set. TCRdb called the multiplex PCR reads again in MiXCR, with one record for every CDR3 protein. The profile shows hundreds of thousands of distinct CDR3 sequences, about 16% of them singletons. Sequencing input: blood. All receptors derive from a woman aged 40 to 50 with Graves' ophthalmopathy.

This clonotype was recorded many times. The chain uses TRBV7-8 and TRBJ1-1; the D is unclear. With 3 bases removed from V and 2 bases from J, the gap between germline ends came to 7 bases. The CDR3 is made up of 13 amino acids. Germline CDR1 is SGHVS and CDR2 is FQNEAQ. The DNA of the CDR3 is TGTGCCAGCAGCTTCCTTATTAACACTGAAGCTTTCTTT. The encoded protein is CASSFLINTEAFF.

This clonotype was detected ten times or more. V is TRBV11-2 and J is TRBJ2-3; D could derive from TRBD1 or TRBD2 (5 bases each). V was cut by 7 bases and J by 2 bases, with 13 bases left in between. Germline V gene lookup returns CDR1 SGHAT and CDR2 FQNNGV. This CDR3 is built from 14 residues. This CDR3 reads CASTAGDLTDTQYF. The CDR3 region has the DNA TGTGCCAGCACCGCCGGGGACCTCACAGATACGCAGTATTTT.

This clonotype was observed many times. The genes are TRBV20-1 and TRBJ2-7; D is unresolved. Germline V CDR1 and CDR2: DFQATT, SNEGSKA (reference sequence). This CDR3 has 15 amino acids. V shed 6 bases and J shed 4 bases, with 22 bases lying between them. This CDR3 is CSAGPTHGLRYEQYF. In DNA, the CDR3 is TGCAGTGCGGGTCCGACTCACGGGCTTCGTTACGAGCAGTACTTC.

This clonotype occurred many times. The chain carries TRBV12-3 or TRBV12-4 and TRBJ2-1; D tentatively fits TRBD1 or TRBD2 (6 bases each). The CDR3 length is 13 residues. With 0 bases removed from V and 13 bases from J, the gap between germline ends came to 13 bases. CDR3 nucleotides: TGTGCCAGCAGTTTAGCGGGGGGCTTGGGCCAGTTCTTC. It specifies CASSLAGGLGQFF.

This clonotype was seen repeatedly, ten times or more. The chain couples TRBV5-1 to TRBJ1-2; D remains ambiguous. CDR3 length: 16 amino acids. Germline V gene lookup returns CDR1 SGHRS and CDR2 YFSETQ. V lost 0 bases to trimming and J lost 0 bases, with 12 bases between them. The CDR3 is CASSLVSGVANYGYTF. CDR3 DNA sequence: TGCGCCAGCAGCTTGGTATCAGGCGTTGCTAACTATGGCTACACCTTC.

A remark on this clonotype: A much bigger clone sits one base away, suggesting this may be a read error. The chain links TRBV6-2 or TRBV6-3 to TRBJ2-1, with D possibly being TRBD1 or TRBD2 (6 bases each). The CDR3 runs 13 residues. Germline CDR1 reads MNHEY; CDR2 reads SVGEGT. The CDR3 region is CAGSVVGGGEQFF. CDR3 sequence (DNA): TGTGCCGGCAGTGTAGTCGGGGGCGGTGAGCAGTTCTTC.

This clonotype appeared many times. The gene calls are TRBV7-9 and TRBJ2-5; maybe TRBD2 (5 bases). The CDR3 is 15 residues long. V dropped 8 bases and J dropped 2 bases, with 18 bases sitting between them. Looked up from germline, CDR1 is SEHNR and CDR2 is FQNEAQ (reference sequence). CDR3 sequence reads: CASGGLGRDQETQYF. As DNA, the CDR3 is TGTGCCAGCGGCGGCCTTGGACGGGATCAAGAGACCCAGTACTTC.

Only a few counts were recorded for this clonotype. The chain carries TRBV5-1 and TRBJ2-2; tentatively, D is TRBD2 (6 bases). Germline CDR1 and CDR2: SGHRS and YFSETQ. CDR3 length: 14 amino acids. V was cut by 3 bases and J by 4 bases, with 10 bases left in between. CDR3 region: CASSYPGSTGELFF. As DNA, the CDR3 is TGCGCCAGCAGCTACCCCGGGAGCACCGGGGAGCTGTTTTTT. The whole variable domain, filled in from reference TRBV5-1 and TRBJ2-2, reads KAGVTQTPRYLIKTRGQQVTLSCSPISGHRSVSWYQQTPGQGLQFLFEYFSETQRNKGNFPGRFSGRQFSNSRSEMNVSTLELGDSALYLCASSYPGSTGELFFGEGSRLTVL.

The sample holds a few counts of this clonotype. The chain couples TRBV29-1 to TRBJ2-1; tentative D call: TRBD2 (6 bases). In germline, CDR1 is SQVTM, CDR2 ANQGSEA. The CDR3 covers 14 residues. V was clipped by 8 bases and J by 7 bases, with 21 bases between them. The CDR3 here is CSYFLGGAKNEQFF. The CDR3 nucleotides are TGCAGCTACTTCTTGGGGGGAGCAAAAAATGAGCAGTTCTTC.

Only a few counts were recorded for this clonotype. Germline is not matched at one junction end, which may reflect a read error. V usage is TRBV2 and J usage is TRBJ1-5; 7 nucleotides match TRBD1. This CDR3 spans 15 amino acids. Germline V gene data show CDR1 as SNHLY and CDR2 as FYNNEI. The CDR3 protein is CASCEGAGGNQPQHF. DNA for the CDR3: TGTGCCAGCTGTGAGGGGGCTGGGGGCAATCAGCCCCAGCATTTT.

The rearrangement joins TRBV28 to TRBJ2-6; possible D gene TRBD2, 5 bases. V shed 3 bases and J shed 0 bases, with 9 bases lying between them. The CDR3 runs to 16 residues. Looked up from germline, CDR1 is MDHEN and CDR2 is SYDVKM. CDR3 amino acids: CASSFARGSGANVLTF. The CDR3 coding sequence is TGTGCCAGCAGTTTCGCCCGGGGCTCTGGGGCCAACGTCCTGACTTTC.

The CDR3 reads CSAGAGGRFQETQYF. Written as DNA, the CDR3 is TGCAGTGCTGGGGCGGGGGGGCGGTTTCAAGAGACCCAGTACTTC. This rearrangement joins TRBV20-1 to TRBJ2-5; 9 bases agree with TRBD2. CDR1 and CDR2 from the germline V gene are DFQATT and SNEGSKA (reference sequence). V was clipped by 5 bases and J by 2 bases; unmatched bases: 9. The CDR3 consists of 15 residues.

This clonotype has at least ten counts. J is TRBJ2-3 and V is TRBV20-1; 10 bases map to TRBD2. This CDR3 has 15 amino acids. CDR1 and CDR2 from the germline V gene are DFQATT and SNEGSKA (reference sequence). V shed 3 bases, J shed 3 bases, and the junction held 6 bases outside the gene matches. In DNA, the CDR3 is TGCAGTGCTAGGGGAGCTAGCGGGGGAACAGATACGCAGTATTTT. Encoded protein: CSARGASGGTDTQYF.

The V and J genes are TRBV9 and TRBJ2-3; the D call may be TRBD1 or TRBD2 (5 bases each). Germline lookup yields CDR1 SGDLS and CDR2 YYNGEE. Trimming cost V 4 bases and J 6 bases, with 18 bases left between them. This CDR3 has 15 amino acids. The CDR3: CASSLGDQRLDTQYF. Written as DNA, the CDR3 is TGTGCCAGCAGCCTCGGGGACCAAAGATTGGATACGCAGTATTTT.

This clonotype showed up just a few times. V gene TRBV12-3 or TRBV12-4 combines with J gene TRBJ2-6, with unresolved D. V lost 7 bases and J 0 bases, leaving 7 bases between the germline ends. This CDR3 spans 14 amino acids. The CDR3 spells CASIKVSGANVLTF. The CDR3 bases are TGTGCCAGCATAAAGGTCTCTGGGGCCAACGTCCTGACTTTC.

V gene TRBV28 combines with J gene TRBJ1-4; 8 bases are shared with TRBD1. Trimming cost V 5 bases and J 5 bases; bases outside gene matches: 16. This CDR3 has 18 amino acids. Germline-derived CDR1 and CDR2 are MDHEN and SYDVKM. The CDR3 nucleotides read TGTGCCAGCAGTGGCAGCAAGTGGTGGACAGGGAAGAATGAAAAACTGTTTTTT. Amino acid sequence: CASSGSKWWTGKNEKLFF.

There are many counts of this clonotype. The V and J genes are TRBV28 and TRBJ1-1, with D possibly TRBD1 on 6 matching bases. The V gene's germline CDR1 is MDHEN and CDR2 SYDVKM. Trimming left V 8 bases short and J 0 bases short, with 10 bases between. The CDR3 sequence is 13 residues long. The CDR3 loop reads CASLDRLNTEAFF. The CDR3 coding sequence is TGTGCCAGCCTGGACAGACTGAACACTGAAGCTTTCTTT.

This sequence joins TRBV6-1 and TRBJ1-6, with 11 bases that match TRBD1. Trimming removed 5 bases from V and 11 bases from J; junction bases left unmatched: 2. The CDR3 length is 13 residues. The V gene's germline CDR1 is MNHNS and CDR2 SASEGT. CDR3 loop: CASSWTGGAPLHF. CDR3 DNA sequence: TGTGCCAGCAGTTGGACAGGGGGCGCACCCCTCCACTTT.

At least ten counts were recorded for this clonotype. This chain uses TRBV2 with TRBJ2-1; D is unclear. Germline V CDR1 and CDR2: SNHLY, FYNNEI. The CDR3 has 15 residues. V lost 8 bases and J lost 0, with 14 bases in between. CDR3 coding DNA: TGTGCCAGCGGGCTAGACCTTAGCTCCTACAATGAGCAGTTCTTC. Its protein is CASGLDLSSYNEQFF.

This clonotype was detected many times. The V call is TRBV20-1, the J call TRBJ1-1; the D gene is possibly TRBD1 (5 bases). V lost 8 bases to trimming and J lost 2 bases, with 12 bases between them. Germline-derived CDR1 and CDR2 are DFQATT and SNEGSKA (reference sequence). The CDR3 has 12 amino acids. This CDR3 reads CSPQGDNTEAFF. CDR3 sequence (DNA): TGCAGTCCCCAAGGGGATAACACTGAAGCTTTCTTT.

The table lists this clonotype with many counts. The genes are TRBV6-2 or TRBV6-3 and TRBJ1-1; 8 positions match TRBD1. The CDR3 loop spans 18 amino acids. J gave up 0 bases and V 7 bases, and 16 bases lay outside the gene matches. CDR1 and CDR2 from the germline V gene are MNHEY and SVGEGT. The CDR3 spells CASTPRDRGGYMNTEAFF. The CDR3 DNA reads as TGTGCCAGCACCCCACGAGACAGGGGCGGTTACATGAACACTGAAGCTTTCTTT.

This clonotype was observed at least ten times. The CDR3 sequence is CAWSKPDTQYF. The CDR3 region has the DNA TGTGCCTGGAGTAAACCGGATACGCAGTATTTT. The chain employs TRBV30 and TRBJ2-3; D remains unclear. Germline V gives CDR1 GTSNPN, CDR2 SVGIG (reference sequence). The CDR3 extends over 11 amino acids. V was cut by 2 bases and J by 6 bases, with 6 bases left in between.

This clonotype was picked up many times. V gene TRBV6-1 combines with J gene TRBJ2-2, with D possibly TRBD2 on 5 matching bases. CDR3 length: 16 amino acids. Between the trimmed V and J ends, which lost 6 bases and 0 bases, there was a span of 14 bases. Germline V CDR1 and CDR2: MNHNS, SASEGT. The DNA of the CDR3 is TGTGCCAGCAGGAAAAGCGGAGATGCGAACACCGGGGAGCTGTTTTTT. The encoded protein is CASRKSGDANTGELFF.

The V and J genes are TRBV4-1 and TRBJ1-1; perhaps TRBD1 as D (6 bases). V lost 4 bases to trimming and J lost 5 bases, with 14 bases between them. CDR3 size: 14 residues. CDR1 is MGHRA and CDR2 is YSYEKL in the germline V gene. As DNA, the CDR3 is TGCGCCAGCAGCCTAGGGACATTAGATACTGAAGCTTTCTTT. This codes for CASSLGTLDTEAFF.

This clonotype was recorded many times. This chain links TRBV3-1 with TRBJ2-1, with D possibly being TRBD2 (6 bases). CDR1 is LGHDT, CDR2 YNNKEL, per germline (reference sequence). V was cut by 0 bases and J by 0 bases, with 6 bases left in between. The CDR3 sequence is 15 residues long. The CDR3: CASSQDGSSYNEQFF. The CDR3 coding sequence is TGTGCCAGCAGCCAAGACGGGAGCTCCTACAATGAGCAGTTCTTC.

This chain joins TRBV5-5 and TRBJ1-1; weak D call: TRBD1 (6 bases). Trimming pared 6 bases from V and 4 bases from J, leaving 16 bases between. This CDR3 region has 14 residues. Germline V lookup: CDR1 SGHKS, CDR2 YYEKEE (reference sequence). The CDR3 loop is CASITSGASTEAFF. The CDR3 nucleotides read TGTGCCAGCATCACTTCGGGGGCTAGCACTGAAGCTTTCTTT.